A single sample is the source of the 16 T cell receptor beta chains below, sequenced in a study of blood T cell repertoires in COVID-19. The assay was immunoSEQ multiplex PCR, and TCRdb's table has in-frame clones only and misses some. The sample lists about 300,000 clones, roughly nine tenths occurring once. What was sequenced was PBMCs or T cells enriched from blood (not recorded which). These receptors all come from a woman between 40 and 55 years old who had recovered from COVID-19.

V gene TRBV6-5 combines with J gene TRBJ1-2; the D is unclear. CDR1 and CDR2 from the germline V gene are MNHEY and SVGAGI. The CDR3 contains 14 residues. Trimming stripped 5 bases from V and 7 bases from J, with 17 bases between. The CDR3 bases are TGTGCCAGCAGTCCCGGGTCGACGATGGGTGGCTACACCTTC. Translating gives CASSPGSTMGGYTF.

J is TRBJ1-4 and V is TRBV2; TRBD1 matches 7 bases. V gave up 6 bases and J gave up 4 bases; unmatched junction bases: 8. Germline loops: CDR1 SNHLY, CDR2 FYNNEI. This CDR3 spans 15 amino acids. CDR3 bases: TGTGCCAGCAGCGCACAGGGGCAGGGTAATGAAAAACTGTTTTTT. It specifies CASSAQGQGNEKLFF.

The chain combines TRBV13 with TRBJ2-7, with TRBD1 identical over 9 bases. The junction had 17 bases not matched to a gene; V was cut back by 4 bases and J by 4 bases. In germline, CDR1 is PRHDT, CDR2 FYEKMQ (reference sequence). The CDR3 has 18 amino acids. This chain's CDR3 is CASSSDRGFGGGRYEQYF. The CDR3 DNA follows: TGTGCCAGCAGCTCCGACAGGGGGTTCGGCGGAGGGAGATACGAGCAGTACTTC. Together with reference TRBV13 and TRBJ2-7, the CDR3 gives the full variable domain: AAGVIQSPRHLIKEKRETATLKCYPIPRHDTVYWYQQGPGQDPQFLISFYEKMQSDKGSIPDRFSAQQFSDYHSELNMSSLELGDSALYFCASSSDRGFGGGRYEQYFGPGTRLTVT.

This clone has more than one count but fewer than ten. The chain links TRBV30 to TRBJ1-6; D is possibly TRBD1 (6 bases). CDR1 and CDR2 (germline): GTSNPN, SVGIG (reference sequence). V was clipped by 4 bases and J by 0 bases, with 10 bases between them. The CDR3 totals 15 residues. Here the CDR3 reads CAWKHRDSYNSPLHF. The CDR3 coding sequence is TGTGCCTGGAAACACAGGGACTCCTATAATTCACCCCTCCACTTT.

This chain uses TRBV9 with TRBJ2-2; TRBD1 matches 7 bases. The CDR3 loop spans 17 amino acids. Looked up from germline, CDR1 is SGDLS and CDR2 is YYNGEE. J gave up 6 bases and V 4 bases, and 15 bases lay outside the gene matches. The CDR3 reads CASSIHSAQGVPGELFF. CDR3 bases: TGTGCCAGCAGCATACACTCAGCGCAGGGGGTCCCCGGGGAGCTGTTTTTT.

The CDR3 protein is CASSRRQGANEAFF. In DNA form, the CDR3 reads TGTGCCAGCAGCCGGAGACAGGGGGCAAATGAAGCTTTCTTT. The gene calls are TRBV3-1 (or the pseudogene TRBV3-2) and TRBJ1-1; 10 nucleotides line up with TRBD1. CDR3 length equals 14 residues. Germline values: CDR1 LGHDT, CDR2 YNNKEL (reference sequence). Losses at the gene ends were 4 bases for V and 7 bases for J; bases not matched to a gene: 6.

For this clone: The sample contains more than one DNA sequence encoding this CDR3. The chain carries TRBV5-1 and TRBJ2-3; weak D call: TRBD2 (7 bases). The CDR3 contains 16 residues. Trimming removed 4 bases at V and 0 bases at J, with 15 bases between. Germline V gives CDR1 SGHRS, CDR2 YFSETQ. The CDR3 DNA sequence: TGCGCCAGCAGCCTCGGGGGAGGGGGGAGCACAGATACGCAGTATTTT. Protein product: CASSLGGGGSTDTQYF.

As regards this clone: The sample holds other DNA sequences that translate to the same CDR3. The V gene is TRBV6-5, the J gene TRBJ1-2, with 8 bases matching TRBD1. The CDR3 is 15 residues long. J gave up 6 bases and V 0 bases, and 6 bases lay outside the gene matches. Germline assignment: CDR1 MNHEY and CDR2 SVGAGI. CDR3 nucleotides: TGTGCCAGCAGTTACTCGAACAGGGGGAGGGATGGCTACACCTTC. This gives the protein CASSYSNRGRDGYTF.

The chain uses TRBV9 and TRBJ2-1, with TRBD2 identical over 16 bases. The CDR3 is 18 amino acids. V trimming: 3 bases; J trimming: 2 bases; junction bases outside the gene matches: 5. Germline V gene data show CDR1 as SGDLS and CDR2 as YYNGEE. CDR3 bases: TGTGCCAGCAGCGCGGGACTAGCGGGAGGGACCCCCTACAATGAGCAGTTCTTC. It translates to CASSAGLAGGTPYNEQFF.

The CDR3 here is CAHKGVGNTIYF. CDR3 DNA sequence: TGTGCCCACAAAGGGGTTGGAAACACCATATATTTT. The chain employs TRBV30 and TRBJ1-3, with D possibly TRBD1 on 5 matching bases. The length of the CDR3 is 12 residues. The germline V gene has CDR1 GTSNPN and CDR2 SVGIG (reference sequence). Trimming shortened V by 8 bases and J by 3 bases, and 11 bases separated the two germline ends. Full variable domain (outside the CDR3, taken from reference TRBV30 and TRBJ1-3): SQTIHQWPATLVQPVGSPLSLECTVEGTSNPNLYWYRQAAGRGLQLLFYSVGIGQISSEVPQNLSASRPQDRQFILSSKKLLLSDSGFYLCAHKGVGNTIYFGEGSWLTVV.

The rearrangement uses TRBV29-1 and TRBJ2-1, with 9 bases matching TRBD1. Per germline, CDR1 SQVTM and CDR2 ANQGSEA. This CDR3 contains 14 residues. V was clipped by 7 bases and J by 6 bases; unmatched bases: 10. CDR3 nucleotides: TGCAGCGGGACAGGGGTAGGCGCGTCCAATGAGCAGTTCTTC. Translating gives CSGTGVGASNEQFF.

The CDR3: CASSRGRGTDYNEQFF. In DNA, the CDR3 is TGTGCCAGTAGCAGGGGGCGCGGGACAGATTACAATGAGCAGTTCTTC. The chain carries TRBV19 and TRBJ2-1; TRBD1 matches at 8 bases. CDR1 and CDR2 (germline): LNHDA, SQIVND (reference sequence). This CDR3 contains 16 residues. V shed 6 bases, J shed 4 bases, and the junction held 11 bases outside the gene matches.

This clone came up many times. V and J are TRBV2 and TRBJ2-7; 8 nucleotides match TRBD1. Germline lookup yields CDR1 SNHLY and CDR2 FYNNEI. Trimming took 4 bases from V and 7 from J; bases not matched to a gene: 3. The CDR3 totals 12 residues. The CDR3 sequence is CASSVRQGEQYF. The CDR3 DNA sequence: TGTGCCAGCAGTGTACGACAGGGGGAGCAGTACTTC.

V usage is TRBV9 and J usage is TRBJ1-3, with TRBD1 as a possible D gene (5 bases). Germline V gene sequence: CDR1 SGDLS, CDR2 YYNGEE. This CDR3 has 17 amino acids. V was pared by 4 bases and J by 1 base, with 18 bases between. The chain's CDR3 is CASSPYIIDSSGNTIYF. The CDR3 DNA reads as TGTGCCAGCAGCCCTTACATCATCGACAGTTCTGGAAACACCATATATTTT.

This clone was recorded once. V is TRBV15 and J is TRBJ1-1, with a tentative D call TRBD1 (6 bases). Germline lookup yields CDR1 LNHNV and CDR2 YYDKDF (reference sequence). The V and J ends lost 8 bases and 3 bases respectively, with 25 bases between them. The CDR3 covers 17 residues. CDR3 sequence (DNA): TGTGCCACCGCGTCGGACAGCCGACCGGGTTTTGACACTGAAGCTTTCTTT. This codes for CATASDSRPGFDTEAFF.

J is TRBJ1-1 and V is TRBV6-5; the D gene is possibly TRBD1 (5 bases). Germline loops: CDR1 MNHEY, CDR2 SVGAGI. The CDR3 is 14 residues long. Trimming removed 2 bases from V and 5 bases from J, with 12 bases in between. The CDR3 DNA sequence: TGTGCCAGCAGTTACAGTAGGGGTAAAACTGAAGCTTTCTTT. This encodes CASSYSRGKTEAFF.